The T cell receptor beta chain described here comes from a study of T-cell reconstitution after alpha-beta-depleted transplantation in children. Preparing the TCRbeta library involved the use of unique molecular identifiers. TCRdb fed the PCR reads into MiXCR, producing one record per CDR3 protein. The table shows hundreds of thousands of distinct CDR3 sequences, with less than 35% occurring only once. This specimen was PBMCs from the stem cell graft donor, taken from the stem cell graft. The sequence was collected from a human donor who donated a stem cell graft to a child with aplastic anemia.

CDR3 nucleotides: TGCAGCGCGATAGTGGAGGGAACAGGGGCTAACTATGGCTACACCTTC. Protein product: CSAIVEGTGANYGYTF. This chain connects TRBV29-1 to TRBJ1-2; 7 nucleotides line up with TRBD1. The CDR3 is 16 residues long. The germline gives CDR1 SQVTM, CDR2 ANQGSEA. V lost 7 bases and J lost 0; bases outside the gene matches: 14.